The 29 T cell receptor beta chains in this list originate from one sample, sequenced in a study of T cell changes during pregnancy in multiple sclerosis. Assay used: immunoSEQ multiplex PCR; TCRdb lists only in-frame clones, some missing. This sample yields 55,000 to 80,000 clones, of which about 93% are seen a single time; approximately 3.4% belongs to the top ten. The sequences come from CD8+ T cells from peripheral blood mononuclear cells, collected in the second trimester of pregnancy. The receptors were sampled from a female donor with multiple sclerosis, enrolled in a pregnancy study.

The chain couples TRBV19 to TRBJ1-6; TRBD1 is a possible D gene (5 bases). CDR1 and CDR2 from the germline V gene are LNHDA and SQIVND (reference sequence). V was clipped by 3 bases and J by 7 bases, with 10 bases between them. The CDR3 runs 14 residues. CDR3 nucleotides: TGTGCCAGTAGTATCGGGGGGGGGAATTCACCCCTCCACTTT. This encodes CASSIGGGNSPLHF.

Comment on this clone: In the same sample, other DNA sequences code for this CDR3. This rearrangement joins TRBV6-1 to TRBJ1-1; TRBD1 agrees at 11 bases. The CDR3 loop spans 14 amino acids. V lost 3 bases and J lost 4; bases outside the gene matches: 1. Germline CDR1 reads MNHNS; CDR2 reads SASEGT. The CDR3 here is CASSEGTGGTEAFF. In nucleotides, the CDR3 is TGTGCCAGCAGTGAGGGGACAGGGGGCACTGAAGCTTTCTTT.

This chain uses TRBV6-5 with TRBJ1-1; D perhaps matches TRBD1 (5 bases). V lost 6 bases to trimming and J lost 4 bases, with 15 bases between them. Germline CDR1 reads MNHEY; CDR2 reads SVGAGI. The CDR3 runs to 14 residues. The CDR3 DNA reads TGTGCCAGCAGGGAGCAGGGTAGGAGCACTGAAGCTTTCTTT. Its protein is CASREQGRSTEAFF.

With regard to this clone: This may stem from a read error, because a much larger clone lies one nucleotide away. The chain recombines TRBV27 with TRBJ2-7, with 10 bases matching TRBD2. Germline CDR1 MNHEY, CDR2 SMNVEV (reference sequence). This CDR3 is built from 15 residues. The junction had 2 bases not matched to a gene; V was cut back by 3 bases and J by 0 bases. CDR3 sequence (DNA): TGTGCCAGCAGTTTCTCTAGCGGGAGCTCCTACGAGCAGTACTTC. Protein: CASSFSSGSSYEQYF.

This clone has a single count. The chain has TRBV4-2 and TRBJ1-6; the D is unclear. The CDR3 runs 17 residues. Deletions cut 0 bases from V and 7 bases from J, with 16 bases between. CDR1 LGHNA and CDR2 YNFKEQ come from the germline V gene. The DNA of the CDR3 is TGTGCCAGCAGCCAAGATTCCTCCGGACGGGGAAATTCACCCCTCCACTTT. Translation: CASSQDSSGRGNSPLHF.

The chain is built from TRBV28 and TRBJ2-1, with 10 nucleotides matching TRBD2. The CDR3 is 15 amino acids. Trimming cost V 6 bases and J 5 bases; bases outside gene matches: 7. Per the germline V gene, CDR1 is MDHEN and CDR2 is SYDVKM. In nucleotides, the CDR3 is TGTGCCAGCAGCCCCCTTGGGACTAGCGACAATGAGCAGTTCTTC. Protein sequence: CASSPLGTSDNEQFF. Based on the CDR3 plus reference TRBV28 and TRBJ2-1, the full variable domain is DVKVTQSSRYLVKRTGEKVFLECVQDMDHENMFWYRQDPGLGLRLIYFSYDVKMKEKGDIPEGYSVSREKKERFSLILESASTNQTSMYLCASSPLGTSDNEQFFGPGTRLTVL.

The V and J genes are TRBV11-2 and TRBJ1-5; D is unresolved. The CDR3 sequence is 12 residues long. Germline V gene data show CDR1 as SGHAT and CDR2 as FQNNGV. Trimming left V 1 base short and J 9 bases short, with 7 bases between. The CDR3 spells CASSLVEGPQHF. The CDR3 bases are TGTGCCAGCAGCTTAGTTGAGGGGCCCCAGCATTTT.

The CDR3 region is CASSVSGGGGGYTF. CDR3 sequence (DNA): TGTGCCAGCAGCGTCAGCGGGGGCGGTGGGGGCTACACCTTC. The chain combines TRBV9 with TRBJ1-2, with D possibly TRBD1 on 6 matching bases. Per the germline V gene, CDR1 is SGDLS and CDR2 is YYNGEE. The V end was cut by 2 bases, the J end by 8 bases, with 16 bases between. This CDR3 contains 14 residues.

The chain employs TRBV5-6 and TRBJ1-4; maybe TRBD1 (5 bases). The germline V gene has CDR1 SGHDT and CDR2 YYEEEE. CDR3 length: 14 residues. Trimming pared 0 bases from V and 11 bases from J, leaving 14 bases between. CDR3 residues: CASSLAAGRRKLFF. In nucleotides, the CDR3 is TGTGCCAGCAGCTTGGCCGCAGGGCGGCGGAAACTGTTTTTT.

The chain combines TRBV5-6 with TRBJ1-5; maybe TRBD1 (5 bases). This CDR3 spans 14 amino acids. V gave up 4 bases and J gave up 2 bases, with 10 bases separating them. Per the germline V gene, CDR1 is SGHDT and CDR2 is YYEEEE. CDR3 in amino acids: CASSRGGGNQPQHF. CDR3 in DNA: TGTGCCAGCAGCCGCGGAGGGGGCAATCAGCCCCAGCATTTT.

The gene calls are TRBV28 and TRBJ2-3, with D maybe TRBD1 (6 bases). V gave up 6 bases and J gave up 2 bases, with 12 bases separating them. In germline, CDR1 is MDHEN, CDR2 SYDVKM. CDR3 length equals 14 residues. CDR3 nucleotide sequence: TGTGCCAGCAGCCCGGACAGTCCCACAGATACGCAGTATTTT. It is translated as CASSPDSPTDTQYF.

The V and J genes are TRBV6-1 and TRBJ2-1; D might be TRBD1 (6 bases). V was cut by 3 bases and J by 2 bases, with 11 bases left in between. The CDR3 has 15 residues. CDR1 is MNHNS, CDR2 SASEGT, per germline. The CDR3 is CASSEADSAYNEQFF. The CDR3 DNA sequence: TGTGCCAGCAGTGAGGCGGACAGTGCCTACAATGAGCAGTTCTTC.

CDR3 nucleotide sequence: TGTGCCAGCAGCTTTCAAGTCGGTGAAAAACTGTTTTTT. This encodes CASSFQVGEKLFF. The genes are TRBV7-6 and TRBJ1-4; unclear D gene. Germline loops: CDR1 SGHVS, CDR2 FNYEAQ. V shed 3 bases and J shed 7 bases, with 9 bases lying between them. This CDR3 region has 13 residues.

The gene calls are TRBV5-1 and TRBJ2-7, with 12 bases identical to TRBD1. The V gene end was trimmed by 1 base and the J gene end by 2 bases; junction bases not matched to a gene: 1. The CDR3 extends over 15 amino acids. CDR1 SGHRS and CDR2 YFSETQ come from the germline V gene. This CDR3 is CASSLRDRGPYEQYF. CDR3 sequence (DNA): TGCGCCAGCAGCTTGCGGGACAGGGGGCCCTACGAGCAGTACTTC.

CDR3 sequence reads: CASSLEVAGADTQYF. The CDR3 DNA follows: TGTGCCAGCAGCTTAGAGGTAGCGGGAGCAGATACGCAGTATTTT. The chain joins TRBV13 to TRBJ2-3; 9 bases are shared with TRBD2. This CDR3 spans 15 amino acids. Trimming at V came to 1 base and at J to 4 bases, leaving 3 bases not matched to a gene. Looked up from germline, CDR1 is PRHDT and CDR2 is FYEKMQ (reference sequence).

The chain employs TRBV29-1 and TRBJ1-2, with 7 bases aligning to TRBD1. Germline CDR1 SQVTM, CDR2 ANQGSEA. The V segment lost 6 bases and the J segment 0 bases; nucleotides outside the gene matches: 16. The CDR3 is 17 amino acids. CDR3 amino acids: CSVDTGTEPLANYGYTF. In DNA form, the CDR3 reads TGCAGCGTCGATACCGGGACAGAGCCTCTAGCTAACTATGGCTACACCTTC.

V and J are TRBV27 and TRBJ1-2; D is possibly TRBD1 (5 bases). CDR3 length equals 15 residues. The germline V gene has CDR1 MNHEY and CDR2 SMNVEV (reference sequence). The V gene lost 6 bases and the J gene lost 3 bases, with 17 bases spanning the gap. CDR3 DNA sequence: TGTGCCAGCAGCCCTGAGACAGCATTAGACTATGGCTACACCTTC. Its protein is CASSPETALDYGYTF.

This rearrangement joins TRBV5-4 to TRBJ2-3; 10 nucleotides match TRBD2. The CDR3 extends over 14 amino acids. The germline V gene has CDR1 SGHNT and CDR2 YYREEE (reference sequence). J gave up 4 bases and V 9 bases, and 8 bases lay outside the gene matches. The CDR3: CAMLLAGNPDTQYF. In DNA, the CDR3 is TGTGCCATGCTACTAGCGGGAAACCCAGATACGCAGTATTTT.

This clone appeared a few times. The CDR3 protein is CASSKDSAEAFF. The DNA of the CDR3 is TGTGCCAGCAGCAAAGACAGCGCTGAAGCTTTCTTT. The chain employs TRBV7-9 and TRBJ1-1, with a possible D match to TRBD1 (5 bases). Between the trimmed V and J ends, which lost 5 bases and 6 bases, there was a span of 10 bases. This CDR3 spans 12 amino acids. Germline assignment: CDR1 SEHNR and CDR2 FQNEAQ (reference sequence). The full variable domain, in which reference TRBV7-9 and TRBJ1-1 provide the parts outside the CDR3, is DTGVSQNPRHKITKRGQNVTFRCDPISEHNRLYWYRQTLGQGPEFLTYFQNEAQLEKSRLLSDRFSAERPKGSFSTLEIQRTEQGDSAMYLCASSKDSAEAFFGQGTRLTVV.

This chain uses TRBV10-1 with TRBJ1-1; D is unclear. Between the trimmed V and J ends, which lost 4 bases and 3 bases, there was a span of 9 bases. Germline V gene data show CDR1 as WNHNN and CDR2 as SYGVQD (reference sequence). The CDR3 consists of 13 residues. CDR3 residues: CASSGREYTEAFF. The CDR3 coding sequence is TGCGCCAGCAGTGGCCGGGAATACACTGAAGCTTTCTTT.

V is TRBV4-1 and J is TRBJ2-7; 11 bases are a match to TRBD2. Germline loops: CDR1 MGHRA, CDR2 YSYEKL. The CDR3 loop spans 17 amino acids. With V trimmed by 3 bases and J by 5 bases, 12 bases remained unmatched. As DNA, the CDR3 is TGCGCCAGCAGCCAGTCTGGGGGGCTAGCGGGAGGAGACGAGCAGTACTTC. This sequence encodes CASSQSGGLAGGDEQYF.

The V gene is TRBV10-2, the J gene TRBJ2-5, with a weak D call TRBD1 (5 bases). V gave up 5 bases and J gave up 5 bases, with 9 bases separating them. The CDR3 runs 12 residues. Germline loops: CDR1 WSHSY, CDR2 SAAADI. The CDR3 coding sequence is TGCGCCAGCAGTACAGGCGGCGAGACCCAGTACTTC. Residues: CASSTGGETQYF.

The CDR3 DNA is TGTGCCAGCAGATATAGTGTCGACAGGGGGGTAGACAGCACAGATACGCAGTATTTT. This encodes CASRYSVDRGVDSTDTQYF. V is TRBV28 and J is TRBJ2-3; 9 nucleotides line up with TRBD1. CDR1 is MDHEN, CDR2 SYDVKM, per germline. The CDR3 loop spans 19 amino acids. V was pared by 6 bases and J by 0 bases, with 16 bases of the junction left unmatched.

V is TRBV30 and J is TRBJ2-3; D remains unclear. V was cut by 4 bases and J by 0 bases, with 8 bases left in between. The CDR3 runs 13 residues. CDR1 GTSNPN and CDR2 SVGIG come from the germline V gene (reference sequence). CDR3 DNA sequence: TGTGCCTGGACGTCGACTAGCACAGATACGCAGTATTTT. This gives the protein CAWTSTSTDTQYF.

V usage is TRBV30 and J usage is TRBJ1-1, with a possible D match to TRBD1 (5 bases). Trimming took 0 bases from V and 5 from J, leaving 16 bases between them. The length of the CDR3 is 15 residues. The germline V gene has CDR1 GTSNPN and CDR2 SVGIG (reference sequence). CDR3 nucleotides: TGTGCCTGGAGTGTACGGGGGGGAGGAGGAACTGAAGCTTTCTTT. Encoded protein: CAWSVRGGGGTEAFF.

The CDR3 loop is CASSLPGASRNEQFF. The CDR3 nucleotides read TGTGCCAGCAGCCTCCCGGGAGCATCCCGCAATGAGCAGTTCTTC. The rearrangement links TRBV11-3 to TRBJ2-1; weak D call: TRBD2 (6 bases). V lost 5 bases and J 6 bases, leaving 17 bases between the germline ends. The V gene's germline CDR1 is SGHNT and CDR2 YENEEA. The CDR3 runs to 15 residues.

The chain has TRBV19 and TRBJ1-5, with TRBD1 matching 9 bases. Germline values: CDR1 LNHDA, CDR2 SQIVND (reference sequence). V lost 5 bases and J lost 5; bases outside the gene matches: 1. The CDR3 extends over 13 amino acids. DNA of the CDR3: TGTGCCAGTAGTGACAGGGGGGATCAGCCCCAGCATTTT. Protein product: CASSDRGDQPQHF.

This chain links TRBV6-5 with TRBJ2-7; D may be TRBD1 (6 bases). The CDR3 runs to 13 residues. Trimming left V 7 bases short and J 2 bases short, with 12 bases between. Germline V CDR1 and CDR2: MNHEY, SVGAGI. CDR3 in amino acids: CASISGETYEQYF. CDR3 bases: TGTGCCAGCATTTCAGGGGAGACCTACGAGCAGTACTTC.

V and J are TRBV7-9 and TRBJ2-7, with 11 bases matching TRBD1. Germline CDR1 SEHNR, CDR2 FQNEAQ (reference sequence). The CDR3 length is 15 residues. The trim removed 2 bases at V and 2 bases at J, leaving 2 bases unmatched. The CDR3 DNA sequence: TGTGCCAGCAGCTTATGGACAGGGGGCACCTACGAGCAGTACTTC. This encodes CASSLWTGGTYEQYF.